This TCR beta chain was identified during a study of OX40 agonist ivuxolimab in advanced cancers. Study at large: In this trial design, patients received ivuxolimab intravenously at 0.01 to 10 mg/kg every 2 weeks. Three individuals attained partial responses, comprising one hepatocellular carcinoma case and two cutaneous melanoma cases. Study-level points and caveats: Partial responders at 0.1-3.0 mg/kg had among the lowest clonal expansion.

TCRdb's table, derived via immunoSEQ multiplex PCR, lists solely in-frame clones and lacks some. The repertoire holds about 50,000 clones, with around 87% as singletons. Only one count was recorded for this clone. Its antigen is as yet unknown. This TCR derives from an adult with an advanced solid tumor such as melanoma, head and neck, liver or kidney cancer. The specimen comprised CD4+ or CD8+ T cells sorted from blood, sampled in a trial of the OX40 agonist ivuxolimab.

CDR3 amino acids: CASTWTSGSYEQYF. Written as DNA, the CDR3 is TGCGCCAGCACTTGGACTAGCGGATCCTACGAGCAGTACTTC. V is TRBV10-2 and J is TRBJ2-7, with 10 bases that match TRBD2. V lost 7 bases and J lost 1; bases outside the gene matches: 4. There are 14 residues in the CDR3. Germline loops: CDR1 WSHSY, CDR2 SAAADI.